Below, one T cell receptor beta chain is given with its context. As processed by the authors: By means of reference gene primer amplification, nucleated cell counts were estimated. The data were produced by immunoSEQ multiplex PCR, yet TCRdb's version contains in-frame clones alone and is incomplete. That table gives V, J and clone size, and the DNA gave D and trimming. This table has about 47,000 clones, 84% appearing once. These data belong to a study of blood T cell repertoires in COVID-19. On the study more broadly: Researchers got acute and convalescent COVID-19 samples from the United States, Italy and Spain. In each case, the material was cDNA or gDNA derived from T cells, B-cell-depleted T cells, or PBMCs.

V gave up 4 bases and J gave up 6 bases; unmatched junction bases: 1. The CDR3 runs 13 residues. The sequence was obtained from a man between 45 and 60 years old with acute or convalescent COVID-19. The sequenced sample was peripheral blood. The V and J genes are TRBV12-3 or TRBV12-4 and TRBJ1-5; 9 bases agree with TRBD1. The CDR3 region has the DNA TGTGCCAGCAGTTGGGACAGGGTTCAGCCCCAGCATTTT. This codes for CASSWDRVQPQHF.